Each of the 8 T cell receptor beta chains below was sequenced from the same sample in a study of T-cell reconstitution after alpha-beta-depleted transplantation in children. Preparing the TCRbeta library involved the use of unique molecular identifiers. TCRdb reprocessed the PCR reads with MiXCR, giving one entry per CDR3 protein. The sample records about 270,000 distinct CDR3 sequences, more than 8% being singletons. The sequences come from PBMCs from the stem cell graft donor, collected from the stem cell graft. The source is a human donor who donated a stem cell graft to a child with SCID.

Notes on this clonotype: Compared with germline, one end of the junction differs, possibly owing to a read error. Here the CDR3 DNA reads TGTGCCAGTATGCCGGGACTAGCGGTCTCCAACGAGCAGTACTTC. It yields the protein CASMPGLAVSNEQYF. The rearrangement joins TRBV6-2 or TRBV6-3 to TRBJ2-7, with 11 bases aligning to TRBD2. CDR1 is MNHEY and CDR2 is SVGEGT in the germline V gene. The CDR3 has 15 residues.

The chain couples TRBV10-3 to TRBJ1-1, with 11 bases aligning to TRBD1. CDR1 and CDR2 from the germline V gene are ENHRY and SYGVKD. After removal of 7 bases from V and 6 bases from J, the junction contained 7 bases not matched to a gene. This CDR3 region has 14 residues. CDR3 region: CAITLGQGAAEAFF. CDR3 coding DNA: TGTGCCATCACCCTCGGACAGGGGGCCGCTGAAGCTTTCTTT.

The CDR3: CSVEERLQGGYGYTF. CDR3 DNA: TGCAGCGTTGAAGAAAGATTACAGGGAGGCTATGGCTACACCTTC. This chain connects TRBV29-1 to TRBJ1-2, with a weak D call TRBD1 (6 bases). Per the germline V gene, CDR1 is SQVTM and CDR2 is ANQGSEA. With 0 bases removed from V and 4 bases from J, the gap between germline ends came to 15 bases. This CDR3 has 15 residues.

There are a few counts of this clonotype. This chain links TRBV6-2 or TRBV6-3 with TRBJ2-1; perhaps TRBD2 as D (7 bases). Trimming stripped 6 bases from V and 7 bases from J, with 25 bases between. Germline V gives CDR1 MNHEY, CDR2 SVGEGT. This CDR3 is 17 amino acids long. The CDR3 coding sequence is TGTGCCAGCAGCTACATAGGGGGGGCTAGCAGGTTGAATGAGCAGTTCTTC. Its translation: CASSYIGGASRLNEQFF.

This clonotype was counted only a few times. This chain uses TRBV6-5 with TRBJ2-5; TRBD2 might be the D (6 bases). The CDR3 length is 16 residues. The germline CDR1 and CDR2 sequences are MNHEY and SVGAGI. The V end was cut by 2 bases, the J end by 2 bases, with 15 bases between. CDR3 coding DNA: TGTGCCAGCAGTTACGCCGAAGGCGGGGAGCAAGAGACCCAGTACTTC. Translated: CASSYAEGGEQETQYF.

The chain employs TRBV29-1 and TRBJ2-7; 10 bases agree with TRBD2. The junction had 8 bases not matched to a gene; V was cut back by 4 bases and J by 2 bases. Looked up from germline, CDR1 is SQVTM and CDR2 is ANQGSEA. There are 15 residues in the CDR3. The CDR3 DNA reads TGCAGCGTTGTTATAGCGGGAGGAAATCCCTACGAGCAGTACTTC. As protein: CSVVIAGGNPYEQYF.

This clonotype was observed at least ten times. The chain uses TRBV27 and TRBJ2-1; TRBD1 aligns across 8 bases. The germline gives CDR1 MNHEY, CDR2 SMNVEV (reference sequence). CDR3 length equals 15 residues. V trimming: 5 bases; J trimming: 8 bases; junction bases outside the gene matches: 11. CDR3 coding DNA: TGTGCCAGCAGTCCCTACAGGGGGGATGGACATGAGCAGTTCTTC. Protein product: CASSPYRGDGHEQFF.

This clonotype was observed a few times. V and J are TRBV27 and TRBJ2-5; 9 positions agree with TRBD2. Per the germline V gene, CDR1 is MNHEY and CDR2 is SMNVEV (reference sequence). The CDR3 contains 15 residues. J was trimmed by 5 bases and V by 6 bases; bases with no gene match: 10. The CDR3 here is CASRLLAGGLETQYF. CDR3 coding DNA: TGTGCCAGCAGACTCCTGGCGGGGGGGCTTGAGACCCAGTACTTC.